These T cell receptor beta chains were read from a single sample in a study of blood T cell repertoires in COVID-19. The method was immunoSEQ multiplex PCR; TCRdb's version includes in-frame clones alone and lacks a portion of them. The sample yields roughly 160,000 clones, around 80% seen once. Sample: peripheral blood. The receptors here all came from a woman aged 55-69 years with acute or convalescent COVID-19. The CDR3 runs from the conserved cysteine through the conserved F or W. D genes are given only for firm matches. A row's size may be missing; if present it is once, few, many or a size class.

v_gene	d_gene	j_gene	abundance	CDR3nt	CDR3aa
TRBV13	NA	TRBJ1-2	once	TGTGCCAGCAGCTTTCTTGTACAGGCCTCAAGAATTAACTATGGCTACACCTTC	CASSFLVQASRINYGYTF
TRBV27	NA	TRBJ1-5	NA	TGTGCCAGCAGTTTTTCAGGGGTTAGCAATCAGCCCCAGCATTTT	CASSFSGVSNQPQHF
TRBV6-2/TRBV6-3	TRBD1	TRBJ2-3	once	TGTGCCAGCAGTTATTACAGGGGGCGAGATACGCAGTATTTT	CASSYYRGRDTQYF
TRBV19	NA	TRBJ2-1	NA	TGTGCCAGTAGTATGTGGGGCTTATACAATGAGCAGTTCTTC	CASSMWGLYNEQFF
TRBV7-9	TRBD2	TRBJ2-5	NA	TGTGCCAGCGGTACTAGCGGGGGGATCCAAGAGACCCAGTACTTC	CASGTSGGIQETQYF
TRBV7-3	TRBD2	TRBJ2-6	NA	TGTGCCAGCAGCTCGTGGACTAGCGCTGGGGCCAACGTCCTGACTTTC	CASSSWTSAGANVLTF
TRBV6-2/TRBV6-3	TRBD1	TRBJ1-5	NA	TGTGCCAGCAGTTCCCCACTAACCGGGACAGGGAACAATCAGCCCCAGCATTTT	CASSSPLTGTGNNQPQHF
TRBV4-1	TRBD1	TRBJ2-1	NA	TGCGCCAGCAGCCCTTTCATTGGTGGGCAGGGGGCCCCCTCCTACAATGAGCAGTTCTTC	CASSPFIGGQGAPSYNEQFF
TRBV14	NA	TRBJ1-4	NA	TGTGCCAGCAGCCAAGATGGCCTGGGGGGGGCGCTTGGAAAACTGTTTTTT	CASSQDGLGGALGKLFF
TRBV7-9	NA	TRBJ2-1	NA	TGTGCCAGCAGCTTAGCGCGAGGTCTTAGCTCCTACAATGAGCAGTTCTTC	CASSLARGLSSYNEQFF
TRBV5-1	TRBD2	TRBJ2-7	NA	TGCGCCAGCAGCACCGTGGCGGGGGAGTGGGTGTCCTACGAGCAGTACTTC	CASSTVAGEWVSYEQYF
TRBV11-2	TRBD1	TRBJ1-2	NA	TGTGCCAGCAGCGAGGGACAGGGGAACTATGGCTACACCTTC	CASSEGQGNYGYTF
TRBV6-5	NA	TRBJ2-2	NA	TGTGCCAGCAGCCCAGCGGGGGGACAGGCCGGGGAGCTGTTTTTT	CASSPAGGQAGELFF
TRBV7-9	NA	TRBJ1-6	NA	TGTGCCAGCACCCCGATGAGCTCCTATAATTCACCCCTCCACTTT	CASTPMSSYNSPLHF
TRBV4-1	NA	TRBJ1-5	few	TGCGCCAGCAGCCAGGCCCTCGGGGATAGCAATCAGCCCCAGCATTTT	CASSQALGDSNQPQHF
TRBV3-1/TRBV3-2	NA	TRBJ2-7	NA	TGTGCCAGCAGCCAAGAAGTCCCGTCCGGGCAGTACTTC	CASSQEVPSGQYF
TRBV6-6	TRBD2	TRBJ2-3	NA	TGTGCCAGCACCCTTTTGTCCGGGGGGGCCTCTGATACGCAGTATTTT	CASTLLSGGASDTQYF
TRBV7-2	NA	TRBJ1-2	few	TGTGCCAGCAGGCTTTCACCTTTGAGCGGTGGCTACACCTTC	CASRLSPLSGGYTF
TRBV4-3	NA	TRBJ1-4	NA	TGCGCCAGCAGCCAAGGCCAGGGCGGAAGTGAAAAACTGTTTTTT	CASSQGQGGSEKLFF
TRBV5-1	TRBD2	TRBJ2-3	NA	TGCGCCAGCAGCTCAGGGGGACTAGCGGGCACAGATACGCAGTATTTT	CASSSGGLAGTDTQYF
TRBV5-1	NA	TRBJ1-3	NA	TGCGCCAGCAGCCCGGAGTTGACTGGAAACACCATATATTTT	CASSPELTGNTIYF
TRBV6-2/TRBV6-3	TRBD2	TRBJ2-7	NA	TGTGCCAGCAGTTATGGGGCCTCGGGACTAGCCTACGAGCAGTACTTC	CASSYGASGLAYEQYF
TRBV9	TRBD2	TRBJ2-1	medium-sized	TGTGCCAGCAGCGTAGAAGGGACTAGCGTTGGGAATGAGCAGTTCTTC	CASSVEGTSVGNEQFF
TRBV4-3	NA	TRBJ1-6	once	TGCGCCAGCAGCCAGGGCGAGTTAGGGGTTTCCTATAATTCACCCCTCCACTTT	CASSQGELGVSYNSPLHF
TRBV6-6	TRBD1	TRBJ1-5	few	TGTGCCAGCACCCGATCGACAGGGGGCCGAAGCAATCAGCCCCAGCATTTT	CASTRSTGGRSNQPQHF
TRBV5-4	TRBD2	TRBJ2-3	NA	TGTGCCAGCAGCTTGGTGGGACTAGCGGGGGAGGGAAATACGCAGTATTTT	CASSLVGLAGEGNTQYF
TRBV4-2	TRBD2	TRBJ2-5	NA	TGTGCCAGCAGCCAAGCGGGGGGGCCTGGAGAGACCCAGTACTTC	CASSQAGGPGETQYF
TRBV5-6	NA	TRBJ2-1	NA	TGTGCCAGCAGCTTTCAATCGAGTAGCTCCTACAATGAGCAGTTCTTC	CASSFQSSSSYNEQFF
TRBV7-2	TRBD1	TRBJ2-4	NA	TGTGCCAGCAGCTTAGCGCCCCCGACAGGGGCCAAAAACATTCAGTACTTC	CASSLAPPTGAKNIQYF
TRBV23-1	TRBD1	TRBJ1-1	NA	TGCGCCAGCACGGGACAGAGATCTACTGAAGCTTTCTTT	CASTGQRSTEAFF
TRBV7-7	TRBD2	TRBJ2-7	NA	TGTGCTAGCAGCACAGGTGGTAGCGGGGCCTACGAGCAGTACTTC	CASSTGGSGAYEQYF